This TCR beta chain was identified during a study of CD8 T cells in Susac syndrome. The CDR3 is 19 amino acids. When the RNA was reverse transcribed, random hexamers were used with an input of about 0.5 to 1 ug. Coverage of TCR beta CDR3 amplification by immunoSEQ multiplex PCR extended to 54 Vbeta and 13 Jbeta. In TCRdb, the immunoSEQ multiplex PCR reads were re-called with MiXCR into one record per CDR3 protein. The sample includes a few hundred thousand distinct CDR3 sequences, approximately 85% of them seen just once. Stable or active relapsing-remitting multiple sclerosis, untreated and meeting revised McDonald criteria, defined the controls.

The sequencing input was CD8+ T cells from PBMCs. This chain links TRBV12-2 with TRBJ1-5; TRBD1 was called by the table and not checked on the DNA. TRBV12-2 counts as a pseudogene. This TCR derives from a human donor with multiple sclerosis. The chain's CDR3 is CASRLAKDKRPGGNQPQHF. The CDR3 bases are TGTGCAAGTCGCCTTGCGAAGGACAAGCGCCCCGGGGGGAATCAGCCCCAGCATTTT.